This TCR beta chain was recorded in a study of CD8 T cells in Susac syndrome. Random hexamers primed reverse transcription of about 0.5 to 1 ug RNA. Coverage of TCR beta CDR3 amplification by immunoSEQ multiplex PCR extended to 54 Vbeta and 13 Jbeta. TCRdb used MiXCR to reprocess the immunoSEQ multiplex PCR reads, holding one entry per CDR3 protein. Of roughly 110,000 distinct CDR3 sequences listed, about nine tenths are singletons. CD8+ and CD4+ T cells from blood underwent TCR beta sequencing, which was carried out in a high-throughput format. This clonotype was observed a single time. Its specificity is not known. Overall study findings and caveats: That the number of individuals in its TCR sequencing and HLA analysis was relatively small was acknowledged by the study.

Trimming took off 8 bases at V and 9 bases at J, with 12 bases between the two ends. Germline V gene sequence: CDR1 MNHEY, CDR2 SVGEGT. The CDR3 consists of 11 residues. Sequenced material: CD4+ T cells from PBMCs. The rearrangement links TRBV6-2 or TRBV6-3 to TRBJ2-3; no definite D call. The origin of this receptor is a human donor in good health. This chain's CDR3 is CASGTPSTQYF. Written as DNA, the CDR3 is TGTGCCAGCGGCACGCCCTCCACGCAGTATTTT.